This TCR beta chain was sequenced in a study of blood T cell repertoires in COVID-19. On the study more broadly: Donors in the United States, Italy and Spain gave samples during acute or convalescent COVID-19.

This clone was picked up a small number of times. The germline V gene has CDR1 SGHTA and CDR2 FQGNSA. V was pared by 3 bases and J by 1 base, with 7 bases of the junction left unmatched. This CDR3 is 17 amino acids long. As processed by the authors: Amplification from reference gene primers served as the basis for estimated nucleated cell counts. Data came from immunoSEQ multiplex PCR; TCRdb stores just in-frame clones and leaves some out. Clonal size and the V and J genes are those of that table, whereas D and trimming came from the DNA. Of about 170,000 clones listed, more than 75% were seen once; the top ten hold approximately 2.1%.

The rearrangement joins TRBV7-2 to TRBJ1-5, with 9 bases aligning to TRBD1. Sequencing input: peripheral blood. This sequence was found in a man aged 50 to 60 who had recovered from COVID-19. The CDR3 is CASSFSPTGGSNQPQHF. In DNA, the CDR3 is TGTGCCAGCAGCTTCTCCCCGACAGGGGGGAGCAATCAGCCCCAGCATTTT.